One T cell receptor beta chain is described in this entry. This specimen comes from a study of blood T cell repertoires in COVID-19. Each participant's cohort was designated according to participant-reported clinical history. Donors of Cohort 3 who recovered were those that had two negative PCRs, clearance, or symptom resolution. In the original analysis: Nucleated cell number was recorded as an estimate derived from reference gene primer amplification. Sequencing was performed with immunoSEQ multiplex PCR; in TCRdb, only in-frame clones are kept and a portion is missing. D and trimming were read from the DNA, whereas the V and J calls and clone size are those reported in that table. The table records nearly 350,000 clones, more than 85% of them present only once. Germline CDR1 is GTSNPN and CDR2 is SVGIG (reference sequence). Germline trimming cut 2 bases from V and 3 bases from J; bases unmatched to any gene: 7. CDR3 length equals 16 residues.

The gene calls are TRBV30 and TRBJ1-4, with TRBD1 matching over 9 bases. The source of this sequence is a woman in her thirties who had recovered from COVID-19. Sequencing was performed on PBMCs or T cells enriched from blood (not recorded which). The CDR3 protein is CAWSPGQGEANEKLFF. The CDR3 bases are TGTGCCTGGAGTCCGGGACAGGGAGAAGCTAATGAAAAACTGTTTTTT.